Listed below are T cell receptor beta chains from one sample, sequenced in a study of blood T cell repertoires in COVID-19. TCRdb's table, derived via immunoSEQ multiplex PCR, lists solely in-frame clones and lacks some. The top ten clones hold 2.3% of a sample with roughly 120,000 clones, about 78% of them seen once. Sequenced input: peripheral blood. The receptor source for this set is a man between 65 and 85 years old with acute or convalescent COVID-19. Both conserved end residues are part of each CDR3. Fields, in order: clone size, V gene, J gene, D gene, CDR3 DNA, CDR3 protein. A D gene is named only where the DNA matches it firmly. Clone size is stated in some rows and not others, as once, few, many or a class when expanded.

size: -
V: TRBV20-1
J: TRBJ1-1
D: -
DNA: TGCAGTGCTAGTCGGGGATCGAACACTGAAGCTTTCTTT
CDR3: CSASRGSNTEAFF

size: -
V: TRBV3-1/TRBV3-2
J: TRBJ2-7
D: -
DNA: TGTGCCAGCAGCCGCTTTTCGACAGAGCCCTACGAGCAGTACTTC
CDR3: CASSRFSTEPYEQYF

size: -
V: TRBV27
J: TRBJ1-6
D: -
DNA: TGTGCCAGCAGTTTGTCAGGCTCCTATAATTCACCCCTCCACTTT
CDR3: CASSLSGSYNSPLHF

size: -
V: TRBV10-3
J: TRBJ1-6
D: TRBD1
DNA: TGTGCCATCAGTGAGTCACAGGGGCGCTATAATTCACCCCTCCACTTT
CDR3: CAISESQGRYNSPLHF

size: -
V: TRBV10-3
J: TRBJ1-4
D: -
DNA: TGTGCCATCAAAGCGGACGGAGGAGCTAATGAAAAACTGTTTTTT
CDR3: CAIKADGGANEKLFF

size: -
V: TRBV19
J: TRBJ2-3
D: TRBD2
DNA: TGTGCCAGTACCCAGGGACTAGGCACAGATACGCAGTATTTT
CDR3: CASTQGLGTDTQYF

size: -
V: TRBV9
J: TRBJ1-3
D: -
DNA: TGTGCCAGCAGCGTAATTACTCAGGGGCCTGGAAACACCATATATTTT
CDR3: CASSVITQGPGNTIYF

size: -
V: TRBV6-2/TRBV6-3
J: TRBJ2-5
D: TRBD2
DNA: TGTGCCAGCAGTTACAACTCCGGGACTAGCGGGGGGCAAGAGACCCAGTACTTC
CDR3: CASSYNSGTSGGQETQYF

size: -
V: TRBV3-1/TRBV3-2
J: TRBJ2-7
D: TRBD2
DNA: TGTGCCAGCAGCCAAGATAGCGGGGAGACCTACGAGCAGTACTTC
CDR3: CASSQDSGETYEQYF

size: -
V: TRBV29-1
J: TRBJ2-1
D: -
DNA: TGCAGCGTTGAAGTCCCGGACAGTCCCAATGAGCAGTTCTTC
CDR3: CSVEVPDSPNEQFF

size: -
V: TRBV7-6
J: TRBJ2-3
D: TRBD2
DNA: TGTGCCAGCAGCTCTCCTACTAGCGGTAGCACAGATACGCAGTATTTT
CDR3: CASSSPTSGSTDTQYF

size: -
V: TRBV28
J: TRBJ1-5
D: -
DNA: TGTGCCAGCAGTTTCGGAGGGGTTAGCAATCAGCCCCAGCATTTT
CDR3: CASSFGGVSNQPQHF

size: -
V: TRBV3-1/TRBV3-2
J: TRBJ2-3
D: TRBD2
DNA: TGTGCCAGCAGCCGAGGAGCGGGGGGCCGCACAGATACGCAGTATTTT
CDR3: CASSRGAGGRTDTQYF

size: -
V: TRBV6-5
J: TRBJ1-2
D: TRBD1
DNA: TGTGCCAGCGGGGGGACAGGCTATGGCTACACCTTC
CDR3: CASGGTGYGYTF

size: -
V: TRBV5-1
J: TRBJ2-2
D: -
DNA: TGCGCCAGCAGCTTCAGGGAAACCGGGGAGCTGTTTTTT
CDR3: CASSFRETGELFF

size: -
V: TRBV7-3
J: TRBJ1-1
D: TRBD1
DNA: TGTGCCAGCTCGAGGACAGGGCCGAACACTGAAGCTTTCTTT
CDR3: CASSRTGPNTEAFF

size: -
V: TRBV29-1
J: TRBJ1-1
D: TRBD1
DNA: TGCAGCTCAAAAGTCGGGACAGGGAACACTGAAGCTTTCTTT
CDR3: CSSKVGTGNTEAFF

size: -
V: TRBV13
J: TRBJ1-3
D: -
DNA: TGTGCCAGCAGCGGTACCGGGACACTTTCTGGAAACACCATATATTTT
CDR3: CASSGTGTLSGNTIYF

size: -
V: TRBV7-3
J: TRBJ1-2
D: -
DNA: TGTGCCAGCAGCGCCGGACACAACAACTATGGCTACACCTTC
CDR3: CASSAGHNNYGYTF

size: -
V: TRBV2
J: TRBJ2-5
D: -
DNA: TGTGCCAGCAGGGAGGGCCGCCTCCAAGAGACCCAGTACTTC
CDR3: CASREGRLQETQYF

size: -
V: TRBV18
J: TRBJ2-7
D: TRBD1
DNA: TGTGCCAGCTCACTGGGACAGTCAGACGAGCAGTACTTC
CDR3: CASSLGQSDEQYF

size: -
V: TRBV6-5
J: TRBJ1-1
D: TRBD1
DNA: TGTGCCAGCAGCAATGGCAGGGGGCGTACTGAAGCTTTCTTT
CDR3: CASSNGRGRTEAFF

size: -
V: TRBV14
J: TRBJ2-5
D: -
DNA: TGTGCCAGCAGCCCGCAGGCCGCCCAAGAGACCCAGTACTTC
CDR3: CASSPQAAQETQYF

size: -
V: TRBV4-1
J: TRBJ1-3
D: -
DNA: TGCGCCAGCAGCCAAGGTGCCCAAGGAGTCACCATATATTTT
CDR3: CASSQGAQGVTIYF

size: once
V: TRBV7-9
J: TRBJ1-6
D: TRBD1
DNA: TGTGCCAGCAGCTCCCGACAGGGATACAATTCACCCCTCCACTTT
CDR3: CASSSRQGYNSPLHF

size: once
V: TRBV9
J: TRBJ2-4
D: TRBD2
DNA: TGTGCCAGCAGCGTAGAGACTAGCGGGGGGCCTCAGTACTTC
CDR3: CASSVETSGGPQYF

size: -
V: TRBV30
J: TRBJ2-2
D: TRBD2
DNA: TGTGCCTGGTCCCCGCGGGGGTCCGAGCTGTTTTTT
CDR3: CAWSPRGSELFF

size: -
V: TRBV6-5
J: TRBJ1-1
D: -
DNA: TGTGCCAGCAGTTACCTATCATCTAGGGGTACTACTGAAGCTTTCTTT
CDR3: CASSYLSSRGTTEAFF